The present T cell receptor beta chain was sequenced within a study of blood T cell repertoires in COVID-19 (dated by TCRdb to about 2020). With respect to the entire study: Collaborator samples came from the United States, Italy and Spain and covered acute and convalescent phases of COVID-19. The material from the prospective study consisted of cDNA or gDNA derived from T cells, B-cell-depleted T cells, or PBMCs. Subjects who had been exposed to COVID-19, were actively infected with it, or had recovered from it provided the deeply sampled blood TCRbeta repertoires that made up the dataset. The repertoires were released in a freely available public database meant as a resource for research on the immune response to SARS-CoV-2. Samples came from the ongoing ImmuneRACE study (first 160 participants) plus 1,254 subjects from 6 global collaborators. Nearly every sample came with metadata listing a de-identified subject ID, COVID-19 status, age in years and sex. Where available, HLA class I and class II types were taken from metadata supplied by the sample provider and were not determined by assay-based typing. Findings and caveats that apply to the study as a whole: How much clinical and demographic metadata was included differed by source and by participant, and the metadata was provided uncurated.

The immunoSEQ Assay, a bias-controlled multiplex PCR, was used to amplify TCRbeta CDR3 regions from genomic DNA. As for the original processing: The number of nucleated cells in each sample was estimated by amplification of reference gene primers within the assay. Sequence reads were collapsed and filtered to measure the absolute abundance of every unique TCRbeta CDR3 rearrangement. For each sample, productive Simpson clonality was calculated by taking the square root of Simpson's diversity index across productive rearrangements. Entries here come from immuneACCESS through TCRdb and include only in-frame sequences with V and J called. Some clones fail to appear in such tables; in the studies checked, an unresolved V gene covers under half of the shortfall, and the cause of the remainder is unknown. D and trimming come from the DNA, and the V and J calls and clone size come from that table. The sample table contains about 270,000 clones; only one count was recorded for around nine tenths of them. Of the sample, approximately 8.2% is held by the ten largest clones.

As to this clone: The target of this receptor is not known. Base qualities were left out, and no much larger clone turns up one base away.

The collaborating institutions used their own protocols to collect whole blood in K2EDTA tubes. For TCRbeta analysis, collaborators shipped samples as frozen whole blood, isolated PBMCs, or DNA extracted from either of those sample types. Per the germline V gene, SGHRS is the CDR1 and YFSETQ is the CDR2. The V end loses 1 base and the J end loses 4 bases, and a stretch of 9 bases separates them. Reading from cysteine to phenylalanine, the CDR3 counts 14 amino acids. The kept DNA is CDR3 alone, 42 bases in frame from the first base. The sample comprised peripheral blood. This receptor was taken from a man aged 35 to 55 with active or convalescent COVID-19. Recombination joined TRBV5-1 with TRBJ1-3; perhaps TRBD1 is the D gene, with 5 bases matching. The CDR3 reads as follows: CASSLQGEGNTIYF. Here is the DNA: TGCGCCAGCAGCTTGCAAGGGGAAGGAAACACCATATATTTT.